This T cell receptor (beta chain) appears in the sequencing data of a study of Graves' ophthalmopathy and Graves' hyperthyroidism (dated by TCRdb to 2017 to 2018). Looking at the study overall: Peripheral blood was collected at initial diagnosis, prior to any treatment. The study used signatures of the TCR beta repertoire to tell Graves' ophthalmopathy apart from Graves' hyperthyroidism and to predict which patients would progress to ophthalmopathy. In total, 135 blood samples were TCR-sequenced: fewer than 50 ophthalmopathy, some 72 hyperthyroidism and about 17 hyperthyroidism-to-ophthalmopathy patients. A discovery set of 95 to 100 patients (about 45 ophthalmopathy, 57 stable hyperthyroidism) was enrolled to explore V-J signatures distinguishing ophthalmopathy from hyperthyroidism. An independent validation cohort was composed of about 20 hyperthyroidism patients and over 15 patients who later progressed from hyperthyroidism to ophthalmopathy. In roughly 6 hyperthyroidism patients, T-cell repertoires of thyroid tissue and blood were compared. Following sample collection, hyperthyroidism patients were given methimazole at a starting dose of 30 mg daily, and ophthalmopathy patients were given high-dose intravenous methylprednisolone.

At least ten counts were recorded for this clonotype. This receptor's antigen is unknown. No base quality information exists; no much larger clone differs at one position. General findings and caveats noted by the study authors: The 13-signature model separated ophthalmopathy from stable hyperthyroidism with around 90% sensitivity and just under 84% specificity in cross-validation, and 80%/75% in the test set. In validation, the model predicted ophthalmopathy progression with more than 55% sensitivity and roughly 72% specificity; some 13 predicted patients were CT-confirmed with GO in a median of approximately 6.5 months. Most expanded thyroid clonotypes with a frequency above 0.001 also appeared in blood, which suggests that blood repertoires may reflect the immune response in the thyroid. Sample size was not predetermined statistically, and investigators were not blinded to group allocation.

CDR1 is given as SEHNR and CDR2 as FQNEAQ, both from the germline V gene (reference sequence). Spanning cysteine to phenylalanine, the CDR3 consists of 13 amino acids. Only the CDR3 DNA is retained, 39 bases long and in frame from the first base. The germline ends are 15 bases apart after V is trimmed by 8 bases and J by 4 bases. Patients with ophthalmopathy had moderately to severely active disease, with a Clinical Activity Score of 3 or more, a NOSPECS grade of 4 or more, and a disease duration of less than 3 months. Anyone with other autoimmune diseases, uncontrolled infections, pregnancy or lactation was excluded from the study. Clinical symptoms, serum thyroxine, TRAb, thyroid ultrasound and orbital computed tomography were used for diagnosis. PBMCs were isolated from 7.5 to 10 ml of fresh peripheral blood by Ficoll-Paque density gradient centrifugation. Total RNA was extracted using Trizol reagent, and RNA quality was checked on an Agilent 2100 Bioanalyzer.

For repertoire sequencing, the TCR beta CDR3 regions were amplified from RNA transcripts. The first round of RT-PCR was done with HTBI primers and the Qiagen OneStep RT-PCR kit, and was followed by a second round of multiplex PCR, then size selection and purification. Libraries were sequenced paired-end with 100 bp reads on an Illumina HiSeq2000. The authors' analysis ran thus. SOAPnuke was used for read processing, and reads with adapters, uncalled bases, a mean Phred below 15, or no exact constant-primer or identifier match were discarded. COPE v1.2.5 was used to merge the high-quality paired reads. Each unique nucleotide sequence was treated as a clonotype, and MiTCR v1.1 was used to align the clonotypes to the IMGT TRB V, D and J references. Analysis was restricted to V-J combinations with a frequency above 0.0001, which covered roughly 99% of repertoires. For each V-J combination, a TCR clonal expansion and chaos score was defined as the ratio of F50 clonal expansion to chaos observed in the TCRdist matrix. Features were reduced by Welch's t-statistics and random forest to approximately 12 V-J combinations, which fed a naive Bayes classifier. The similarity between thyroid and blood repertoires was quantified using the Morisita-Horn index. The public reads were reanalyzed by TCRdb: fastp trimming at Q25, MiXCR alignment, in-frame beta chains only. Duplicate CDR3 protein sequences are folded into a single record with the most common DNA and genes. The V and J calls were determined by TCRdb, not by the authors. The sample data list under 350,000 distinct CDR3 sequences, and about a sixth of these were observed just once. The ten biggest clones cover roughly an eighth of the sample.

The sequence derives from an adult man with Graves' ophthalmopathy. The material sequenced was peripheral blood. The sequence links TRBV7-9 to TRBJ2-7; a tentative D match to TRBD1 spans 5 bases. The CDR3 amino acid sequence is: CASGAVLSYEQYF. DNA sequence: TGTGCCAGCGGGGCGGTCTTAAGTTACGAGCAGTACTTC.